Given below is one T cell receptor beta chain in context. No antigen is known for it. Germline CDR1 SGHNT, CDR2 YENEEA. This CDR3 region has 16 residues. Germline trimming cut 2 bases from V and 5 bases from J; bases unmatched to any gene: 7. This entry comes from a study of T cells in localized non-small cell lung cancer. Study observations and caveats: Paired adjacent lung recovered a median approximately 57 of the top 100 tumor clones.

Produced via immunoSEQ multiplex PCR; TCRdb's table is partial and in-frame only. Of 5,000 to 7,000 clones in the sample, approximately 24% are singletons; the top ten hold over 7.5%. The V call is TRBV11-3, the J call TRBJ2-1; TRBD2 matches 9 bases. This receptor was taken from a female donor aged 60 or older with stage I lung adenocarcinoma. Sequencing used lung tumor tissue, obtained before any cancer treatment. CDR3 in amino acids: CASSLRAGGGDNEQFF. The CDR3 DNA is TGTGCCAGCAGCTTACGAGCGGGAGGTGGGGACAATGAGCAGTTCTTC.